The sequence of this T cell receptor (beta chain) was determined in a study of T-cell reconstitution after alpha-beta-depleted transplantation in children. This CDR3 region has 14 residues. The germline CDR1 and CDR2 sequences are SEHNR and FQNEAQ (reference sequence). Trimming took off 6 bases at V and 4 bases at J, with 10 bases between the two ends. Using unique molecular identifiers, the investigators prepared the TCRbeta library. TCRdb independently ran MiXCR on the PCR reads; one entry per CDR3 protein. The profile shows about 540,000 distinct CDR3 sequences, about 18% of them singletons. This clonotype was found many times.

The rearrangement joins TRBV7-9 to TRBJ1-6, with D perhaps TRBD1 (5 bases). The sequencing used PBMCs from the stem cell graft donor, collected from the stem cell graft. The TCR sequence derives from a human donor who donated a stem cell graft to a child with acute lymphoblastic leukemia. The CDR3 DNA is TGTGCCAGCAGGATGACAGCTTATAATTCACCCCTCCACTTT. It translates to CASRMTAYNSPLHF.